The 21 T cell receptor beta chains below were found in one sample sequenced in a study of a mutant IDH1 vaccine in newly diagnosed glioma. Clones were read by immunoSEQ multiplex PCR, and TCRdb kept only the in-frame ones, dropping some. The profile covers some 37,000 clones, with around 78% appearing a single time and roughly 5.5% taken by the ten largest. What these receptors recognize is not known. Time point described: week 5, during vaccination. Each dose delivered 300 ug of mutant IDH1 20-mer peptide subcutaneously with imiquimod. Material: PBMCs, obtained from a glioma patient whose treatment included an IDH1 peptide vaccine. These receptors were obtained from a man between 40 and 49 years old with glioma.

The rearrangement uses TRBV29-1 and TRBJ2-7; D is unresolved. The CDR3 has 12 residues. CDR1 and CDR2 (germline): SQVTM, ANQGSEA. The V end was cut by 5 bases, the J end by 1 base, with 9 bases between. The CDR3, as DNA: TGCAGCGTTCGTGTTCAGTCCTACGAGCAGTACTTC. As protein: CSVRVQSYEQYF.

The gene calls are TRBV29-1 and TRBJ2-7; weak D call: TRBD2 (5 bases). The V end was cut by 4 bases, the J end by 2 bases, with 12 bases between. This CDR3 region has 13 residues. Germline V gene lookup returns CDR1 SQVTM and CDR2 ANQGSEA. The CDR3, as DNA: TGCAGCGTTGTCCGGGGAAACACCTACGAGCAGTACTTC. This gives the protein CSVVRGNTYEQYF.

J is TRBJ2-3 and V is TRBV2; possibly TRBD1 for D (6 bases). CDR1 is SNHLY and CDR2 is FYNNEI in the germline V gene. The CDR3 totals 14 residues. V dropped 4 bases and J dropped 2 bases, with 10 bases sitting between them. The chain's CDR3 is CASSVGASTDTQYF. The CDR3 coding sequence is TGTGCCAGCAGTGTGGGGGCCTCCACAGATACGCAGTATTTT.

Here the CDR3 reads CASSVIAGGSYNEQFF. CDR3 sequence (DNA): TGTGCCAGCAGCGTCATAGCGGGGGGCTCCTACAATGAGCAGTTCTTC. This sequence joins TRBV9 and TRBJ2-1; 10 bases agree with TRBD2. The CDR3 consists of 16 residues. The germline gives CDR1 SGDLS, CDR2 YYNGEE. J was trimmed by 0 bases and V by 2 bases; bases with no gene match: 2.

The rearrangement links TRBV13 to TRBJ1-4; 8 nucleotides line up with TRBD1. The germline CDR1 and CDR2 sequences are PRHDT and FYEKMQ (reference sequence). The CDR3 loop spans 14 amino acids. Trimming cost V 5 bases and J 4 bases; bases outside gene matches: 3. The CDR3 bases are TGTGCCAGCAGCCGGACAGGGAGTAATGAAAAACTGTTTTTT. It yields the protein CASSRTGSNEKLFF.

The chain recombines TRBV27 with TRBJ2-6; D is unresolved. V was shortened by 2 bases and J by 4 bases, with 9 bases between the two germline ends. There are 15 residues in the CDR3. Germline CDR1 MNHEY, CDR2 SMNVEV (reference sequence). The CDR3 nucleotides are TGTGCCAGCAGTTTAACTATTACCGGGGCCAACGTCCTGACTTTC. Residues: CASSLTITGANVLTF.

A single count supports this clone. CDR3: CASSQTETGELFF. The CDR3 nucleotides are TGTGCCAGCTCACAGACAGAAACCGGGGAGCTGTTTTTT. The gene calls are TRBV18 and TRBJ2-2; tentatively, D is TRBD1 (5 bases). The CDR3 has 13 amino acids. Trimming pared 4 bases from V and 5 bases from J, leaving 8 bases between. Germline V lookup: CDR1 KGHSH, CDR2 LQKENI.

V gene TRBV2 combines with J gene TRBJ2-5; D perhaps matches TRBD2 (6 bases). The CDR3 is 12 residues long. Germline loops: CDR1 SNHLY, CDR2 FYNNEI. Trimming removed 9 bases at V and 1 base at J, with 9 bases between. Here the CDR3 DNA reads TGTGCCAGTGGGACTCGCCAAGAGACCCAGTACTTC. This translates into CASGTRQETQYF.

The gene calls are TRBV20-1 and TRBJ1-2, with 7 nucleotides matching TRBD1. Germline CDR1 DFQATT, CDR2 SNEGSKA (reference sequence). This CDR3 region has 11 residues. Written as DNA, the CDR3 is TGCAGGGCGGAGGGGGCGAAGGGCTACACCTTC. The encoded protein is CRAEGAKGYTF.

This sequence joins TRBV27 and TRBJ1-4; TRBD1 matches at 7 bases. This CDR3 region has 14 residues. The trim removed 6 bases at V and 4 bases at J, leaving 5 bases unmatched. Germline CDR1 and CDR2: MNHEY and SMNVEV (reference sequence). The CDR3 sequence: CASSLTGINEKLFF. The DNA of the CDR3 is TGTGCCAGCAGCCTGACAGGGATTAATGAAAAACTGTTTTTT.

CDR3 bases: TGTGCCAGCAGCCCGGGACAGGGGAAAGCTGGAAACACCATATATTTT. Translation gives CASSPGQGKAGNTIYF. V is TRBV7-2 and J is TRBJ1-3; TRBD1 aligns across 10 bases. The CDR3 covers 16 residues. The germline CDR1 and CDR2 sequences are SGHTA and FQGNSA. With V trimmed by 5 bases and J by 2 bases, 6 bases remained unmatched.

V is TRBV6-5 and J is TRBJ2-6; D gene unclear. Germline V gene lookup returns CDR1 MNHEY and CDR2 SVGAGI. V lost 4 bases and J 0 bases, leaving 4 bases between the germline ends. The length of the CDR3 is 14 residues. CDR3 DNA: TGTGCCAGCAGTTCAGTCTCTGGGGCCAACGTCCTGACTTTC. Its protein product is CASSSVSGANVLTF.

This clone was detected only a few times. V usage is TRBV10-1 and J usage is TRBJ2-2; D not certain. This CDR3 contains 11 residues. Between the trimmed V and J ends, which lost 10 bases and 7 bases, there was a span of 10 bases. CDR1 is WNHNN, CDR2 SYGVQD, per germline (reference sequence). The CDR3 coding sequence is TGCGCCACCTCACTGGACGGGGAGCTGTTTTTT. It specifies CATSLDGELFF.

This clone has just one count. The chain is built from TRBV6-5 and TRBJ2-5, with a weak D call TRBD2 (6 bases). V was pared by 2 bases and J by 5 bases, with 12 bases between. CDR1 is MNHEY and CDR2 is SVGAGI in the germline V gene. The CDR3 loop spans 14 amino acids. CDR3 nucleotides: TGTGCCAGCAGTTACCACGGGGGAGACGAGACCCAGTACTTC. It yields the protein CASSYHGGDETQYF.

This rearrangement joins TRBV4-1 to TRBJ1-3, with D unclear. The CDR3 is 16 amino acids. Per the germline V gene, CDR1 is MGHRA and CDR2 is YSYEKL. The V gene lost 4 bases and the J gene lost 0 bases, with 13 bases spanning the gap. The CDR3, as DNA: TGCGCCAGCAGCCCCCGTTCTCGAGACTCTGGAAACACCATATATTTT. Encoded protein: CASSPRSRDSGNTIYF.

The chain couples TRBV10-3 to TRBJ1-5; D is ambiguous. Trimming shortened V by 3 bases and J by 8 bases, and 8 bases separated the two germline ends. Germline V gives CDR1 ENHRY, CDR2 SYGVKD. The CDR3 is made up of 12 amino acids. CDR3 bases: TGTGCCATCAGTGAAAACGGGGAGCCCCAGCATTTT. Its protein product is CAISENGEPQHF.

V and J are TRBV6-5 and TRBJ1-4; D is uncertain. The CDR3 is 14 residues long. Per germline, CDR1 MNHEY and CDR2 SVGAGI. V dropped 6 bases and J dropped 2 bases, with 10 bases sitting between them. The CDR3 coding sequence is TGTGCCAGCAGGATGTCGGGGACTAATGAAAAACTGTTTTTT. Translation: CASRMSGTNEKLFF.

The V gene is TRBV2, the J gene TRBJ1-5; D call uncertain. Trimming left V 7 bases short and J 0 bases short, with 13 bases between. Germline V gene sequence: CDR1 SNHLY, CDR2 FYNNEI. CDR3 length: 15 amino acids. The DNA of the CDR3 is TGTGCCAGCACCCGCGACAAACATAGCAATCAGCCCCAGCATTTT. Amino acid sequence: CASTRDKHSNQPQHF. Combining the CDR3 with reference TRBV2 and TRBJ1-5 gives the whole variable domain EPEVTQTPSHQVTQMGQEVILRCVPISNHLYFYWYRQILGQKVEFLVSFYNNEISEKSEIFDDQFSVERPDGSNFTLKIRSTKLEDSAMYFCASTRDKHSNQPQHFGDGTRLSIL.

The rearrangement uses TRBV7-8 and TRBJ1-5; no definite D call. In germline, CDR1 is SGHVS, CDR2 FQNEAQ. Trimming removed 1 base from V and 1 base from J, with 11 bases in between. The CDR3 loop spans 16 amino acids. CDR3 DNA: TGTGCCAGCAGCTTAGGGACCAGAGGAAGCAATCAGCCCCAGCATTTT. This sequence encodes CASSLGTRGSNQPQHF.

The CDR3 DNA reads TGTGCCAGCAGTAGGCAGAGCACAGATACGCAGTATTTT. This gives the protein CASSRQSTDTQYF. This rearrangement joins TRBV5-4 to TRBJ2-3; D unclear. This CDR3 has 13 amino acids. The germline V gene encodes CDR1 SGHNT and CDR2 YYREEE (reference sequence). V was pared by 5 bases and J by 0 bases, with 7 bases between.

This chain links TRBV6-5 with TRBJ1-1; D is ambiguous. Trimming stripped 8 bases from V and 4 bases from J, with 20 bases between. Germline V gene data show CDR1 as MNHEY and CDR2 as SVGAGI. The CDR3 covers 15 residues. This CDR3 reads CASGPTLSRATEAFF. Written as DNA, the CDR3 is TGTGCCAGCGGGCCCACGCTATCGAGGGCCACTGAAGCTTTCTTT.